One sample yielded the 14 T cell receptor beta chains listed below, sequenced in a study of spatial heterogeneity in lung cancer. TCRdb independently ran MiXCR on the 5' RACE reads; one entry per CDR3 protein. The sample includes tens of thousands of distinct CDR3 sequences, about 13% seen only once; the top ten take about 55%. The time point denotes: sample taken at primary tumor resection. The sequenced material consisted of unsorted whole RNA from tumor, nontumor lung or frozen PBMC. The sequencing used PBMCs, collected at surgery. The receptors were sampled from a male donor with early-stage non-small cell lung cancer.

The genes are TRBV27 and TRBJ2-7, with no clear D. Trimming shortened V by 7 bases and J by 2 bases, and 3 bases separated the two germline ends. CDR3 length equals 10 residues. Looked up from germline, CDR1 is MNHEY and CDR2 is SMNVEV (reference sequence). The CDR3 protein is CASNPYEQYF. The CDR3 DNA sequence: TGTGCCAGCAATCCCTACGAGCAGTACTTC.

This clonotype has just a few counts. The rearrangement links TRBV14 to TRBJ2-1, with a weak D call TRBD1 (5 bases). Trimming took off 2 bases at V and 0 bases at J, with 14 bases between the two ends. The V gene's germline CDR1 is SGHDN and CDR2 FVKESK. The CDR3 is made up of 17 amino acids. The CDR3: CASSQPGHLFSYNEQFF. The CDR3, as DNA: TGTGCCAGCAGCCAACCAGGACACTTGTTCTCCTACAATGAGCAGTTCTTC.

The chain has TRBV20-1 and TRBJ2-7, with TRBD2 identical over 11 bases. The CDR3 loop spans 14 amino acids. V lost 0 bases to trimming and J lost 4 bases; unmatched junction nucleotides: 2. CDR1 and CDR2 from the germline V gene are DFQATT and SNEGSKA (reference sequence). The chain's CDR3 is CSARDTSGRYEQYF. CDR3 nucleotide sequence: TGCAGTGCTAGAGATACTAGCGGGAGATACGAGCAGTACTTC.

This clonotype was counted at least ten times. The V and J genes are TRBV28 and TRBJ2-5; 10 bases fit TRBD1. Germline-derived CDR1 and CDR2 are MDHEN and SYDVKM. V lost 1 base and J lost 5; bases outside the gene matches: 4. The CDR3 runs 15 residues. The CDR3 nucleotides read TGTGCCAGCAGTTTATCGCGGACAGGGGGGGAGACCCAGTACTTC. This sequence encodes CASSLSRTGGETQYF.

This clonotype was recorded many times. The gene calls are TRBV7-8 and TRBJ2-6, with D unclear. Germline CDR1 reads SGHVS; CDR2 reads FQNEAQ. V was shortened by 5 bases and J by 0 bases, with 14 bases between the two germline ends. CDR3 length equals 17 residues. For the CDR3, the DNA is TGTGCCAGCAGCCCGGCATTGCGGCACTCTGGGGCCAACGTCCTGACTTTC. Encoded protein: CASSPALRHSGANVLTF.

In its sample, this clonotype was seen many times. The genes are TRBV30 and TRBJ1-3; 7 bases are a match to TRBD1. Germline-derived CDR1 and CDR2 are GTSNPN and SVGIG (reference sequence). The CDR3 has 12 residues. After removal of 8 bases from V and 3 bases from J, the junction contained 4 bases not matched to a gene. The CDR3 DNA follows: TGTGCCCGACAGGGCCTTGGAAACACCATATATTTT. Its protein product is CARQGLGNTIYF.

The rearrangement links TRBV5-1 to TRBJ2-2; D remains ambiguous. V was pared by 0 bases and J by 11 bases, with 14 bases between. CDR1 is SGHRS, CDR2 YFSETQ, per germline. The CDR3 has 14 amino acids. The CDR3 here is CASSLAPGRVELFF. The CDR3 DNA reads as TGCGCCAGCAGCTTGGCGCCGGGCCGGGTCGAGCTGTTTTTT.

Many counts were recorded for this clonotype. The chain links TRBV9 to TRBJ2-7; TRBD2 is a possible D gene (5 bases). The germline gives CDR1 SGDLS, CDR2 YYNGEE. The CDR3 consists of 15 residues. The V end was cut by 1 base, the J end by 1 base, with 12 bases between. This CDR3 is CASSVSLDWSYEQYF. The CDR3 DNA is TGTGCCAGCAGCGTAAGCTTGGACTGGTCCTACGAGCAGTACTTC.

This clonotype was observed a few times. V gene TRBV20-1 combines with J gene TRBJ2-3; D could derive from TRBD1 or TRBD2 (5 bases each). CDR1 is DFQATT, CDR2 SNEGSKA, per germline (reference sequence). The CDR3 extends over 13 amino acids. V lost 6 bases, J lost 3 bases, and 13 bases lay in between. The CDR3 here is CSAFLEGTDTQYF. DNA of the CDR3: TGCAGTGCCTTCCTCGAGGGGACAGATACGCAGTATTTT.

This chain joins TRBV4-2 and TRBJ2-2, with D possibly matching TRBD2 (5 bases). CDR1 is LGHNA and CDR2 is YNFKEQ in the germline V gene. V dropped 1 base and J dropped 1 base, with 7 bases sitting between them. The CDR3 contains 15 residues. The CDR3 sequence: CASSQGGRNTGELFF. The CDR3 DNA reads TGTGCCAGCAGCCAAGGAGGGAGGAACACCGGGGAGCTGTTTTTT.

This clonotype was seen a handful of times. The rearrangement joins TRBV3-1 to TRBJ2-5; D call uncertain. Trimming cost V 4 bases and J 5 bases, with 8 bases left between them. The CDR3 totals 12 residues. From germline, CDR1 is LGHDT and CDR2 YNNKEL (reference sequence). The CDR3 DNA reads TGTGCCAGCAGCCCACTCGGGGAGACCCAGTACTTC. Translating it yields CASSPLGETQYF.

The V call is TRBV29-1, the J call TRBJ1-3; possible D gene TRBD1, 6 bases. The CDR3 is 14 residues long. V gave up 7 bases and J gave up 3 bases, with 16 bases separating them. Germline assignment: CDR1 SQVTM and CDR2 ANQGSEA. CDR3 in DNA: TGCAGCGCTGAGGTACAGGGATTTGGAAACACCATATATTTT. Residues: CSAEVQGFGNTIYF.

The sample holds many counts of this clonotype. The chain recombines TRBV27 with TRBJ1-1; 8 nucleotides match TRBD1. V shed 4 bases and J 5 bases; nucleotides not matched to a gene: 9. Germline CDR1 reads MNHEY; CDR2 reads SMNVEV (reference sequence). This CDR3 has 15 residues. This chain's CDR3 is CASSSRDRSGTEAFF. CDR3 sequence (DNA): TGTGCCAGCAGTTCTAGGGACAGGTCGGGAACTGAAGCTTTCTTT.

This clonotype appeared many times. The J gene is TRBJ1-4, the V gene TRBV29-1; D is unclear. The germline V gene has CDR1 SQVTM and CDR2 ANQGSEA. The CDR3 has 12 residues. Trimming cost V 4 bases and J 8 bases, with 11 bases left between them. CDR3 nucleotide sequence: TGCAGCGTTGGAGTCGACAAGGAAAAACTGTTTTTT. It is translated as CSVGVDKEKLFF.